This is a list of T cell receptor beta chains from one sample in a study of T cell changes during pregnancy in multiple sclerosis. TCRdb keeps only in-frame clones here, not all; method: immunoSEQ multiplex PCR. The repertoire holds about 62,000 clones, with approximately 93% as singletons. The specimen was CD8+ T cells from peripheral blood mononuclear cells, collected in the second trimester of pregnancy. These receptor sequences come from a female donor with multiple sclerosis, enrolled in a pregnancy study. The conserved cysteine and the conserved F or W are not part of the CDR3 here. The D gene is left open where the match is weak. The size field is filled for only some rows; it gives once, few, many or a size class.

>.|TRBJ1-3|TRBD1|TRBV19
ASSRDRARYGNTIY
>.|TRBJ1-1|TRBD1|TRBV29-1
SVEDTGEGSEAF
>.|TRBJ2-7|TRBD1|TRBV5-4
ASSDRDRGLHEQY
>few|TRBJ1-1|.|TRBV19
ASSIGGGADEAF
>.|TRBJ2-1|TRBD2|TRBV19
ASSSSGTYNEQF
>.|TRBJ2-1|.|TRBV5-5
ASSLVAESFYNEQF
>few|TRBJ1-3|.|TRBV27
ASSSQYSGNTIY
>.|TRBJ2-2|.|TRBV5-1
ASSLRGQDTGELF
>.|TRBJ2-7|TRBD2|TRBV6-1
ASSPGEGSYYEQY
>.|TRBJ1-2|.|TRBV6-6
ASSRKGVGYGYT
>.|TRBJ2-1|.|TRBV7-9
ASSGERGSSYNEQF
>.|TRBJ2-7|.|TRBV28
ASSLSSYLAAEQY
>.|TRBJ1-1|TRBD1|TRBV6-1
ASSEGLGGGGAF
>few|TRBJ2-7|.|TRBV7-8
ASSLEAPDEQY
>.|TRBJ1-1|.|TRBV2
ASSEDPYRPPSMNTEAF
>.|TRBJ2-1|TRBD2|TRBV27
ASSWTSGSYEQF
>.|TRBJ2-1|.|TRBV27
ASTLSGGFNEQF
>.|TRBJ1-1|.|TRBV28
ASTPLVRGTEAF
>.|TRBJ1-1|TRBD1|TRBV4-1
ASSLDRDRGNTEAF
>.|TRBJ2-2|TRBD1|TRBV28
ASSQRGPNTGELF
>.|TRBJ2-1|TRBD2|TRBV6-1
ASSATSGYSYNEQF
>.|TRBJ1-2|.|TRBV4-1
ASSQGMGSGYGYT
>.|TRBJ1-1|.|TRBV10-2
ASMEGREAF
>.|TRBJ2-2|.|TRBV27
ASHRGGTGELF
>.|TRBJ2-7|TRBD2|TRBV27
ASSGGSSYEQY
>.|TRBJ2-7|.|TRBV20-1
SARQDYEQY
>.|TRBJ2-1|TRBD2|TRBV11-2
ASNKREAGYNEQF
>.|TRBJ2-2|.|TRBV27
ASSPPPGGAVTGELF
>.|TRBJ2-1|.|TRBV28
ASRRDSSYNEQF
>.|TRBJ1-1|TRBD1|TRBV7-8
ASTETGQGGTEAF
>.|TRBJ2-1|TRBD2|TRBV7-2
ASSPPSGNHNEQF
>.|TRBJ1-5|TRBD1|TRBV7-2
ASSDITGQGDQPQH
>.|TRBJ2-1|TRBD2|TRBV19
ASSIASGSSEQF
>few|TRBJ2-1|TRBD2|TRBV30
AWMGGLAGGPSYNEQF
>.|TRBJ2-7|TRBD2|TRBV27
ASRGLAGYEQY
>.|TRBJ2-3|.|TRBV9
ASSVAGDPDTQY
>.|TRBJ2-7|TRBD2|TRBV19
ASSITLGLAGQGNEQY
>.|TRBJ2-2|.|TRBV19
ATRTVTGELF
>.|TRBJ2-2|.|TRBV7-9
ASSSGGDWKNTGELF
>.|TRBJ2-1|TRBD2|TRBV28
ASSPRSGRVIEQF
>.|TRBJ2-7|TRBD2|TRBV29-1
SGTWLAGVAHYEQY
>.|TRBJ2-1|.|TRBV19
ASTHAVNNEQF
>.|TRBJ2-1|TRBD2|TRBV29-1
SATEPTLADSYNEQF
>.|TRBJ2-5|TRBD1|TRBV7-8
ASSPRTGQQETQY
>.|TRBJ1-2|TRBD1|TRBV10-2
ASSESGQGVYGYT
>once|TRBJ1-1|.|TRBV5-6
ASSLPGREAF